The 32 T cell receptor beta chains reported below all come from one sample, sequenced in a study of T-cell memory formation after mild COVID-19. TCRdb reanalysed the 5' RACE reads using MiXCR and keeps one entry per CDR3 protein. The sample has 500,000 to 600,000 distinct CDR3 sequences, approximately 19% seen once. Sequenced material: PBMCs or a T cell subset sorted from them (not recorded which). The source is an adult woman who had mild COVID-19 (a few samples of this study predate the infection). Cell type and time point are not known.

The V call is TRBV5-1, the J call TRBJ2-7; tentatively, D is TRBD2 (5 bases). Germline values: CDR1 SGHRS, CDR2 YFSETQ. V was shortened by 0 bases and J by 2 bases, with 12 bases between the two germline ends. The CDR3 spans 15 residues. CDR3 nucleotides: TGCGCCAGCAGCTTGGATCCGGGATCGGCCTACGAGCAGTACTTC. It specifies CASSLDPGSAYEQYF.

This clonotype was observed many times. The CDR3 DNA is TGCAGTGCCACGGACCGTCGAGAGACCCAGTACTTC. Protein sequence: CSATDRRETQYF. V and J are TRBV20-1 and TRBJ2-5; D remains ambiguous. The CDR3 contains 12 residues. Looked up from germline, CDR1 is DFQATT and CDR2 is SNEGSKA (reference sequence). Trimming pared 6 bases from V and 4 bases from J, leaving 12 bases between.

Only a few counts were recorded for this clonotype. This CDR3 is CASSLTGVREDTQYF. The CDR3 nucleotides are TGTGCCAGCAGTTTAACCGGGGTGCGTGAAGATACGCAGTATTTT. This chain connects TRBV12-3 or TRBV12-4 to TRBJ2-3, with D tentatively TRBD2 (5 bases). With 2 bases removed from V and 5 bases from J, the gap between germline ends came to 14 bases. The CDR3 extends over 15 amino acids.

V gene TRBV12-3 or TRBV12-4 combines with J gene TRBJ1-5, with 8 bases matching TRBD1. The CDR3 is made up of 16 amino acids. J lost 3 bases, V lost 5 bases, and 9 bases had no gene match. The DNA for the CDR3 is TGTGCCAGCAGTCGGGACAGGAGTTTGGCCAATCAGCCCCAGCATTTT. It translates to CASSRDRSLANQPQHF.

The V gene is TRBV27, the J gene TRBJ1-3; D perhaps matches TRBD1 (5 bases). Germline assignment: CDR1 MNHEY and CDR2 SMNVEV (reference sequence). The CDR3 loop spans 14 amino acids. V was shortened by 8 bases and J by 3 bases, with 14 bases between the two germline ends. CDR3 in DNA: TGTGCCAGCTCCCGAGGGGTTAGTGGAAACACCATATATTTT. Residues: CASSRGVSGNTIYF.

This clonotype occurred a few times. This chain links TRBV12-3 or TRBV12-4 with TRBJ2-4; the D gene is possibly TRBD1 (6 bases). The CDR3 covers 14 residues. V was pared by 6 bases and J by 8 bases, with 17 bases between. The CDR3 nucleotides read TGTGCCAGCAGAGGTACCGGCAGGGGTGACATTCAGTACTTC. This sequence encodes CASRGTGRGDIQYF.

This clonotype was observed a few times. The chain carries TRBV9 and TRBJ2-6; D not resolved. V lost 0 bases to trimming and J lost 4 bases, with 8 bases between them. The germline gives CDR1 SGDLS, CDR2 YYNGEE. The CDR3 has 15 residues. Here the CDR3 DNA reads TGTGCCAGCAGCGTAGCCCCCGGAGGGGCCAACGTCCTGACTTTC. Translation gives CASSVAPGGANVLTF.

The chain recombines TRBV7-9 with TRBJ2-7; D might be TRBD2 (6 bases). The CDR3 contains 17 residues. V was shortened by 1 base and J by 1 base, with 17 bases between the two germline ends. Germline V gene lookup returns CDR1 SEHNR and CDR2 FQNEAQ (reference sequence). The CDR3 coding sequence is TGTGCCAGCAGCTTAGGAACTGTGCGGGGTGCTTCCTACGAGCAGTACTTC. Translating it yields CASSLGTVRGASYEQYF.

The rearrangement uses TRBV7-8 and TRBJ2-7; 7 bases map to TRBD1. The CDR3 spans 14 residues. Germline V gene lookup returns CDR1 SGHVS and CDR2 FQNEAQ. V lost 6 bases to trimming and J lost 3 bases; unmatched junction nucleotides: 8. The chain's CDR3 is CASRDSGTVYEQYF. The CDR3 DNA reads TGTGCCAGCAGGGACTCCGGGACAGTCTACGAGCAGTACTTC.

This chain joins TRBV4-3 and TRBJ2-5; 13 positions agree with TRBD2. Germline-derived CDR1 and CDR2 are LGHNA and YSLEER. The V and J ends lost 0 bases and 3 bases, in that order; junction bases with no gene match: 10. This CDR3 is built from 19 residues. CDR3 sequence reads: CASSQEPGTSGTGKETQYF. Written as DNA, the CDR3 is TGCGCCAGCAGCCAAGAACCAGGGACTAGCGGGACGGGAAAAGAGACCCAGTACTTC.

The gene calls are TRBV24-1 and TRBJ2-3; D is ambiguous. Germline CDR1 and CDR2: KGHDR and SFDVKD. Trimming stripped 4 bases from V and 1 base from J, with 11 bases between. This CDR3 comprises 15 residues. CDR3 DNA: TGTGCCACCAGTGAATGGTCTCAAGGCACAGATACGCAGTATTTT. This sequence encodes CATSEWSQGTDTQYF.

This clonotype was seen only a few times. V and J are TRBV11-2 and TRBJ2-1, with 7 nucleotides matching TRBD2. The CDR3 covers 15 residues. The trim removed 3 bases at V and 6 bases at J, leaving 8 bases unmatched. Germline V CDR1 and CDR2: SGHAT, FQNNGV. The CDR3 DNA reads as TGTGCCAGCAGCTTGGTGGCGGGAGTTTTCAATGAGCAGTTCTTC. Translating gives CASSLVAGVFNEQFF.

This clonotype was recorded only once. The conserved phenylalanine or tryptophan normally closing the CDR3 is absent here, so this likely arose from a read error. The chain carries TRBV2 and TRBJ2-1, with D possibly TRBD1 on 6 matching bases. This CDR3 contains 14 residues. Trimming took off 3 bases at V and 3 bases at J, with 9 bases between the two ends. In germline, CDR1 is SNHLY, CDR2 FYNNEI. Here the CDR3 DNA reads TGTGCCAGCAGTGACAGGGGATACTACAATGAGCAGTTCGTC. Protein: CASSDRGYYNEQFV.

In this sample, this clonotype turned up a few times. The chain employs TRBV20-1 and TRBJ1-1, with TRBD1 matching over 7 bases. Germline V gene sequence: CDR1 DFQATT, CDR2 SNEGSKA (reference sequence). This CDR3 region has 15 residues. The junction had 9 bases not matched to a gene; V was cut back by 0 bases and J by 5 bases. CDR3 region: CSARDSNRGGTEAFF. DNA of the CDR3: TGCAGTGCTAGAGATTCTAACAGGGGAGGAACTGAAGCTTTCTTT.

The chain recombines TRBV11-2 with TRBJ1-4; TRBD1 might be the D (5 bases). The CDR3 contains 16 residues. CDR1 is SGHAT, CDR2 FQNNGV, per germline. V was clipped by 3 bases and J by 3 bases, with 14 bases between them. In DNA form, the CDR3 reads TGTGCCAGCAGCTTGATCTCCGGGGCGGCTAATGAAAAACTGTTTTTT. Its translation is CASSLISGAANEKLFF.

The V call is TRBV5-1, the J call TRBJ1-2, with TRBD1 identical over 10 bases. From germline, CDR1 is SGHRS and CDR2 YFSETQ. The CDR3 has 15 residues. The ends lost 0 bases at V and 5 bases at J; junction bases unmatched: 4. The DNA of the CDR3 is TGCGCCAGCAGCTTGGCGACAGGGGGCTGGTATGGCTACACCTTC. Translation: CASSLATGGWYGYTF.

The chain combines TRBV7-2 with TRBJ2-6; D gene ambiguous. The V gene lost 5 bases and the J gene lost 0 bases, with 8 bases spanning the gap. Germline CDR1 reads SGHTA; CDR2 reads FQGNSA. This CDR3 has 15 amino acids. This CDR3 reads CASSPTFSGANVLTF. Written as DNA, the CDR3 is TGTGCCAGCAGCCCGACCTTCTCTGGGGCCAACGTCCTGACTTTC.

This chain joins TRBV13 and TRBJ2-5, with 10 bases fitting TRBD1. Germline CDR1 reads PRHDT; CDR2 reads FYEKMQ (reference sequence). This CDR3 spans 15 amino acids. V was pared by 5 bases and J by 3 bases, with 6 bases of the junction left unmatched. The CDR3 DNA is TGTGCCAGCAGCAGTTCCGGGACAGGGGAAGAGACCCAGTACTTC. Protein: CASSSSGTGEETQYF.

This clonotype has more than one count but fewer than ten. The CDR3: CASRRQGLYYEQYF. DNA of the CDR3: TGTGCCAGCAGACGACAGGGTCTTTATTACGAGCAGTACTTC. The rearrangement uses TRBV11-2 and TRBJ2-7; 7 bases fit TRBD1. The ends lost 6 bases at V and 4 bases at J; junction bases unmatched: 9. CDR1 is SGHAT, CDR2 FQNNGV, per germline. This CDR3 spans 14 amino acids.

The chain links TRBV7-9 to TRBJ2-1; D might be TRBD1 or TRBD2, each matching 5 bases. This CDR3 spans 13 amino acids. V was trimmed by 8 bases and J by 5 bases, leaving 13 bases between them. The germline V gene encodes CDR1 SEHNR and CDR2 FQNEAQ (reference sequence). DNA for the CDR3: TGTGCCAGCGGCTGGGGGTCGGACAATGAGCAGTTCTTC. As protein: CASGWGSDNEQFF. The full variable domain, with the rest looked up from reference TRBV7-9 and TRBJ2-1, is DTGVSQNPRHKITKRGQNVTFRCDPISEHNRLYWYRQTLGQGPEFLTYFQNEAQLEKSRLLSDRFSAERPKGSFSTLEIQRTEQGDSAMYLCASGWGSDNEQFFGPGTRLTVL.

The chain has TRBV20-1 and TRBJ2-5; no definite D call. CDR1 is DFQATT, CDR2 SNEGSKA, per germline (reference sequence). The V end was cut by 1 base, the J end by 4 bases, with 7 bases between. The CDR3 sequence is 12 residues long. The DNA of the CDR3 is TGCAGTGCTAGAGGTCCGGGAGAGACCCAGTACTTC. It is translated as CSARGPGETQYF.

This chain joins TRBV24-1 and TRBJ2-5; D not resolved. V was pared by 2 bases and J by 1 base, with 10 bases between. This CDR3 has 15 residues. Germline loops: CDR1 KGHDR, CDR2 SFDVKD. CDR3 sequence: CATSDSGGSQETQYF. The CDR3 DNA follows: TGTGCCACCAGTGATTCCGGTGGGTCCCAAGAGACCCAGTACTTC.

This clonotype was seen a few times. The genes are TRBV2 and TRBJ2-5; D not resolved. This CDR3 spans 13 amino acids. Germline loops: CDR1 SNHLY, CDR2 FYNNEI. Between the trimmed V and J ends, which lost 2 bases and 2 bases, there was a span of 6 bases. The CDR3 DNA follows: TGTGCCAGCAGTGAAAGTCTACAAGAGACCCAGTACTTC. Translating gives CASSESLQETQYF. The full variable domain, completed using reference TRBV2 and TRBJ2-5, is EPEVTQTPSHQVTQMGQEVILRCVPISNHLYFYWYRQILGQKVEFLVSFYNNEISEKSEIFDDQFSVERPDGSNFTLKIRSTKLEDSAMYFCASSESLQETQYFGPGTRLLVL.

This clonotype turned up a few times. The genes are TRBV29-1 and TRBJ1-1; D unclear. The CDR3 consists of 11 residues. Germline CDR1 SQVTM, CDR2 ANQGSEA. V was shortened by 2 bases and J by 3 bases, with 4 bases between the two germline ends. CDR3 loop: CSVELHTEAFF. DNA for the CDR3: TGCAGCGTTGAATTGCACACTGAAGCTTTCTTT.

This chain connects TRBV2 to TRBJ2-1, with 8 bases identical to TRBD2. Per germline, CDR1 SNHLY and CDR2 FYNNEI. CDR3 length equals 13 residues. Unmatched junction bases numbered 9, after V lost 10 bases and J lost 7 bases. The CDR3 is CAIAGTRRNEQFF. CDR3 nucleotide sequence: TGTGCCATCGCCGGGACTAGAAGAAATGAGCAGTTCTTC.

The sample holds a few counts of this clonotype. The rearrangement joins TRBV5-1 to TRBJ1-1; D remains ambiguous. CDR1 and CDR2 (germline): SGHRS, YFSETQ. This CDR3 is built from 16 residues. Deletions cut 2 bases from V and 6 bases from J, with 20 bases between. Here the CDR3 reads CASSFNLRKLNPEAFF. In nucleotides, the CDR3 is TGCGCCAGCAGCTTTAATCTTCGGAAGCTGAATCCTGAAGCTTTCTTT.

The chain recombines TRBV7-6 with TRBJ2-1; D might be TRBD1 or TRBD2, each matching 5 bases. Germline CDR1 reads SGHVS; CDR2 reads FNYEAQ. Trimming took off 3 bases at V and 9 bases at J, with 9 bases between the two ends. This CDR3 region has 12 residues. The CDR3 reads CASSFVGTEQFF. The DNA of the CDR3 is TGTGCCAGCAGCTTTGTCGGGACTGAGCAGTTCTTC.

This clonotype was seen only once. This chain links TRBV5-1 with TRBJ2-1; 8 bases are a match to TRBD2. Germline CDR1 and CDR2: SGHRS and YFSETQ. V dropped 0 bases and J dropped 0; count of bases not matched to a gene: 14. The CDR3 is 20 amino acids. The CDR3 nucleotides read TGCGCCAGCAGCTTGGTAGTTAGCGGGGCCTTAATCAGCTCCTACAATGAGCAGTTCTTC. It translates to CASSLVVSGALISSYNEQFF.

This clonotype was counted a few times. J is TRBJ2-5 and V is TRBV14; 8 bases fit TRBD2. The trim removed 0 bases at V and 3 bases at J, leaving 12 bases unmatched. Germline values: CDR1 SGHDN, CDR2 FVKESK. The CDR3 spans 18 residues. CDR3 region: CASSQESGGPFSEETQYF. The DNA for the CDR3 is TGTGCCAGCAGCCAAGAGTCGGGAGGGCCTTTCTCGGAAGAGACCCAGTACTTC.

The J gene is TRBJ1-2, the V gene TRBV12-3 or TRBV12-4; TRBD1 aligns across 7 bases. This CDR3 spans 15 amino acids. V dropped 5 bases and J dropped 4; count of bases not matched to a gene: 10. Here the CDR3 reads CASSTQGGRSYGYTF. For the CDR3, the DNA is TGTGCCAGCAGTACCCAGGGGGGCCGGAGCTATGGCTACACCTTC.

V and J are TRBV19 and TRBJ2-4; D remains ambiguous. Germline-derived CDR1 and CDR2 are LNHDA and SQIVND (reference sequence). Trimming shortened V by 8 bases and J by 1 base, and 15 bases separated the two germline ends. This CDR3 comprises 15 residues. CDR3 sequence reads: CASVAPGEAKNIQYF. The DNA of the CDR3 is TGTGCCAGTGTAGCCCCGGGTGAGGCCAAAAACATTCAGTACTTC. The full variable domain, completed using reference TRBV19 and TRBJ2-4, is DGGITQSPKYLFRKEGQNVTLSCEQNLNHDAMYWYRQDPGQGLRLIYYSQIVNDFQKGDIAEGYSVSREKKESFPLTVTSAQKNPTAFYLCASVAPGEAKNIQYFGAGTRLSVL.

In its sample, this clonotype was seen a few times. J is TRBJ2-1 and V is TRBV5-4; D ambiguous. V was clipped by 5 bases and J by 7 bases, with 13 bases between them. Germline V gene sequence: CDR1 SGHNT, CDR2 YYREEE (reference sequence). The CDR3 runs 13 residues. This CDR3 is CASSRTLSNEQFF. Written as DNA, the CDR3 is TGTGCCAGCAGTCGTACCCTCAGTAATGAGCAGTTCTTC. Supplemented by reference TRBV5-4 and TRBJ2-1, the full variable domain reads ETGVTQSPTHLIKTRGQQVTLRCSSQSGHNTVSWYQQALGQGPQFIFQYYREEENGRGNFPPRFSGLQFPNYSSELNVNALELDDSALYLCASSRTLSNEQFFGPGTRLTVL.